These 29 T cell receptor beta chains came from one sample sequenced in a study of blood T cell repertoires in COVID-19 (dated by TCRdb to the early 2020s). The receptor library was made with the immunoSEQ multiplex PCR assay. TCRdb re-hosts the immuneACCESS table, in-frame sequences only. Its copies lack some clones; in the studies checked, an unresolved V gene accounts for under half of them, and the cause for the rest is not known. The sample data list under 200,000 clones, and approximately 86% of these were observed just once. 8% to 10% of the sample lies in the top ten. The sample consisted of peripheral blood. The receptors derive from a man aged 55 to 70 with acute or convalescent COVID-19.

V is TRBV6-6 and J is TRBJ2-5; D is perhaps TRBD1 (5 bases). The CDR3 runs 14 residues. Germline assignment: CDR1 MNHNY and CDR2 SVGAGI (reference sequence). Trimming took 2 bases from V and 5 from J, leaving 12 bases between them. Here the CDR3 DNA reads TGTGCCAGCAGTTACGGGGCTCCTAGGGAGACCCAGTACTTC. It specifies CASSYGAPRETQYF.

This chain connects TRBV12-3 or TRBV12-4 to TRBJ2-1, with no clear D. V was cut by 1 base and J by 6 bases, with 4 bases left in between. The CDR3 loop spans 12 amino acids. This chain's CDR3 is CASSLGVNEQFF. The CDR3 DNA follows: TGTGCCAGCAGTTTAGGAGTCAATGAGCAGTTCTTC.

The genes are TRBV3-1 (or the pseudogene TRBV3-2) and TRBJ1-6; D is perhaps TRBD1 (5 bases). The V end was cut by 3 bases, the J end by 10 bases, with 19 bases between. Germline V lookup: CDR1 LGHDT, CDR2 YNNKEL (reference sequence). This CDR3 region has 16 residues. CDR3 amino acids: CASSHPGTVGGSPLHF. CDR3 nucleotide sequence: TGTGCCAGCAGCCACCCGGGGACGGTCGGGGGATCACCCCTCCACTTT.

The chain has TRBV7-3 and TRBJ2-3; 13 bases agree with TRBD2. The trim removed 5 bases at V and 4 bases at J, leaving 9 bases unmatched. The CDR3 loop spans 17 amino acids. Germline CDR1 reads SGHTA; CDR2 reads FQGTGA. CDR3 in DNA: TGTGCCAGCAGCCCTTGGACTAGCGGGAGATTCGCAGATACGCAGTATTTT. Translated, it gives CASSPWTSGRFADTQYF.

V usage is TRBV19 and J usage is TRBJ1-5, with D possibly matching TRBD1 (6 bases). Trimming took 4 bases from V and 4 from J, leaving 17 bases between them. This CDR3 region has 16 residues. Germline loops: CDR1 LNHDA, CDR2 SQIVND (reference sequence). The CDR3 nucleotides are TGTGCCAGTAGTAAAACGACAGGCCGTAGGAATCAGCCCCAGCATTTT. Its translation: CASSKTTGRRNQPQHF.

The rearrangement links TRBV30 to TRBJ1-6; TRBD1 matches at 7 bases. Germline V gene data show CDR1 as GTSNPN and CDR2 as SVGIG (reference sequence). CDR3 size: 16 residues. The V segment lost 2 bases and the J segment 0 bases; nucleotides outside the gene matches: 4. The CDR3 DNA is TGTGCCTGGAGTAGGGACAGCAGCTCCTATAATTCACCCCTCCACTTT. Translated, it gives CAWSRDSSSYNSPLHF. The full variable domain, rest sourced from reference TRBV30 and TRBJ1-6, is SQTIHQWPATLVQPVGSPLSLECTVEGTSNPNLYWYRQAAGRGLQLLFYSVGIGQISSEVPQNLSASRPQDRQFILSSKKLLLSDSGFYLCAWSRDSSSYNSPLHFGNGTRLTVT.

The V gene is TRBV5-4, the J gene TRBJ1-2, with 10 bases identical to TRBD1. Germline lookup yields CDR1 SGHNT and CDR2 YYREEE (reference sequence). V lost 2 bases and J lost 6; bases outside the gene matches: 13. The CDR3 has 17 residues. CDR3 DNA sequence: TGTGCCAGCAGCTTACCTCGAGACAGGGGGCAATCGAATGGCTACACCTTC. Translated: CASSLPRDRGQSNGYTF.

CDR3 region: CASSQGHGSLNEQFF. Written as DNA, the CDR3 is TGCGCCAGCAGCCAGGGGCACGGGAGTCTCAATGAGCAGTTCTTC. The chain links TRBV4-1 to TRBJ2-1, with a weak D call TRBD2 (6 bases). Germline CDR1 and CDR2: MGHRA and YSYEKL. The CDR3 is 15 residues long. V was trimmed by 3 bases and J by 6 bases, leaving 15 bases between them.

The V call is TRBV5-1, the J call TRBJ2-5; a weak D match, TRBD2 (6 bases). V lost 0 bases and J lost 2, with 11 bases in between. Germline V gene sequence: CDR1 SGHRS, CDR2 YFSETQ. There are 15 residues in the CDR3. The CDR3 loop is CASSLGDGGQETQYF. CDR3 nucleotide sequence: TGCGCCAGCAGCTTGGGGGATGGGGGGCAAGAGACCCAGTACTTC.

The chain carries TRBV18 and TRBJ2-3; D not certain. V dropped 3 bases and J dropped 1 base, with 11 bases sitting between them. The CDR3 is made up of 15 amino acids. Germline V gives CDR1 KGHSH, CDR2 LQKENI. CDR3 loop: CASSPFSPGTDTQYF. CDR3 sequence (DNA): TGTGCCAGCTCACCCTTCAGTCCTGGCACAGATACGCAGTATTTT. Based on the CDR3 plus reference TRBV18 and TRBJ2-3, the full variable domain is NAGVMQNPRHLVRRRGQEARLRCSPMKGHSHVYWYRQLPEEGLKFMVYLQKENIIDESGMPKERFSAEFPKEGPSILRIQQVVRGDSAAYFCASSPFSPGTDTQYFGPGTRLTVL.

This CDR3 is CASSQDRAGYNEQFF. CDR3 coding DNA: TGTGCCAGCAGCCAGGACAGGGCTGGCTACAATGAGCAGTTCTTC. The chain recombines TRBV9 with TRBJ2-1; 8 bases agree with TRBD1. Germline CDR1 is SGDLS and CDR2 is YYNGEE. The CDR3 loop spans 15 amino acids. After removal of 4 bases from V and 3 bases from J, the junction contained 6 bases not matched to a gene.

This clone came up a few times. The rearrangement joins TRBV18 to TRBJ1-4; 7 bases fit TRBD1. V was pared by 4 bases and J by 8 bases, with 10 bases of the junction left unmatched. Germline loops: CDR1 KGHSH, CDR2 LQKENI. This CDR3 contains 15 residues. CDR3 in DNA: TGTGCCAGCTCACTCGGACAGGTGCCTTGGGAAAAACTGTTTTTT. Translated, it gives CASSLGQVPWEKLFF.

For this clone: Compared with germline, one end of the junction differs, possibly owing to a read error. The chain joins TRBV6-1 to TRBJ2-3; D gene unclear. This CDR3 contains 13 residues. Germline V CDR1 and CDR2: MNHNS, SASEGT. The CDR3 is CASSEMTTVTQYF. The CDR3, as DNA: TGTGCCAGCAGTGAAATGACCACAGTTACGCAGTATTTT.

This chain joins TRBV27 and TRBJ1-1; tentatively, D is TRBD1 (5 bases). Trimming took off 9 bases at V and 1 base at J, with 9 bases between the two ends. The CDR3 runs 12 residues. Germline V gene sequence: CDR1 MNHEY, CDR2 SMNVEV (reference sequence). This CDR3 reads CARLTENTEAFF. DNA for the CDR3: TGTGCCAGACTGACAGAGAACACTGAAGCTTTCTTT.

The chain uses TRBV3-1 (or the pseudogene TRBV3-2) and TRBJ2-5, with TRBD2 as a possible D gene (5 bases). In germline, CDR1 is LGHDT, CDR2 YNNKEL (reference sequence). This CDR3 comprises 13 residues. Trimming stripped 3 bases from V and 4 bases from J, with 9 bases between. CDR3 protein: CASSHGVPETQYF. As DNA, the CDR3 is TGTGCCAGCAGCCACGGGGTCCCAGAGACCCAGTACTTC.

The V gene is TRBV6-6, the J gene TRBJ1-2, with D perhaps matching TRBD1 (6 bases). V was clipped by 4 bases and J by 8 bases, with 14 bases between them. The CDR3 has 13 residues. Germline CDR1 and CDR2: MNHNY and SVGAGI (reference sequence). Written as DNA, the CDR3 is TGTGCCAGCAGTTTAAACAGGGATGAGGGCTACACCTTC. It is translated as CASSLNRDEGYTF.

V gene TRBV19 combines with J gene TRBJ2-3, with 8 bases identical to TRBD1. The CDR3 consists of 14 residues. J lost 4 bases, V lost 6 bases, and 6 bases had no gene match. The germline V gene encodes CDR1 LNHDA and CDR2 SQIVND (reference sequence). CDR3 residues: CASSDRGVPDTQYF. In nucleotides, the CDR3 is TGTGCCAGTAGCGACAGGGGAGTCCCAGATACGCAGTATTTT.

The chain employs TRBV28 and TRBJ1-1; tentative D call: TRBD1 (5 bases). The CDR3 sequence is 10 residues long. CDR1 and CDR2 (germline): MDHEN, SYDVKM. V lost 8 bases, J lost 7 bases, and 8 bases lay in between. The CDR3 region is CASQGLEAFF. DNA of the CDR3: TGTGCCAGCCAGGGACTTGAAGCTTTCTTT.

The J gene is TRBJ1-2, the V gene TRBV9; 8 positions match TRBD1. CDR1 is SGDLS and CDR2 is YYNGEE in the germline V gene. This CDR3 has 15 residues. V was pared by 0 bases and J by 7 bases, with 8 bases of the junction left unmatched. CDR3 nucleotides: TGTGCCAGCAGCGTAGCACCAGGGGGCAGGGGTGGCTACACCTTC. Translating gives CASSVAPGGRGGYTF.

This chain links TRBV15 with TRBJ2-6; D not resolved. CDR1 is LNHNV, CDR2 YYDKDF, per germline (reference sequence). Trimming shortened V by 4 bases and J by 5 bases, and 9 bases separated the two germline ends. This CDR3 region has 14 residues. The CDR3 reads CATSIVLRANVLTF. As DNA, the CDR3 is TGTGCCACCAGCATTGTCCTTCGGGCCAACGTCCTGACTTTC.

The V and J genes are TRBV7-8 and TRBJ2-2; maybe TRBD2 (6 bases). The CDR3 is 13 amino acids. Per the germline V gene, CDR1 is SGHVS and CDR2 is FQNEAQ. The germline V and J ends were trimmed by 5 bases and 3 bases, with 7 bases remaining between them. CDR3 region: CASSQRDTGELFF. DNA of the CDR3: TGTGCCAGCAGCCAGCGGGACACCGGGGAGCTGTTTTTT. Drawing the rest from reference TRBV7-8 and TRBJ2-2, the complete variable domain is GAGVSQSPRYKVAKRGQDVALRCDPISGHVSLFWYQQALGQGPEFLTYFQNEAQLDKSGLPSDRFFAERPEGSVSTLKIQRTQQEDSAVYLCASSQRDTGELFFGEGSRLTVL.

The chain employs TRBV28 and TRBJ1-2; 7 nucleotides match TRBD1. The CDR3 runs to 13 residues. The germline V gene has CDR1 MDHEN and CDR2 SYDVKM. V shed 8 bases and J 3 bases; nucleotides not matched to a gene: 6. CDR3 loop: CASRPGQHYGYTF. The CDR3 DNA follows: TGTGCCAGCCGACCGGGACAGCACTATGGCTACACCTTC.

V is TRBV2 and J is TRBJ1-5, with D possibly being TRBD1 (6 bases). This CDR3 comprises 14 residues. Germline values: CDR1 SNHLY, CDR2 FYNNEI. V was trimmed by 5 bases and J by 4 bases, leaving 12 bases between them. Written as DNA, the CDR3 is TGTGCCAGCAGTCGGCAGGGGCTGAATCAGCCCCAGCATTTT. Translated: CASSRQGLNQPQHF.

V gene TRBV24-1 combines with J gene TRBJ1-6, with 9 nucleotides matching TRBD1. Germline CDR1 and CDR2: KGHDR and SFDVKD. The V segment lost 9 bases and the J segment 7 bases; nucleotides outside the gene matches: 6. The CDR3 runs 14 residues. DNA of the CDR3: TGTGCCACCGCCGCCGGACAGGGGAATTCACCCCTCCACTTT. This translates into CATAAGQGNSPLHF.

The chain is built from TRBV5-1 and TRBJ1-1, with D perhaps matching TRBD1 (6 bases). Germline CDR1 and CDR2: SGHRS and YFSETQ. The CDR3 has 15 amino acids. V lost 4 bases and J 1 base, leaving 14 bases between the germline ends. Written as DNA, the CDR3 is TGCGCCAGCAGCCTTCCGACAGGAAGGAACACTGAAGCTTTCTTT. Amino acids: CASSLPTGRNTEAFF.

The CDR3 DNA sequence: TGTGCCAGCAGTGAAGCGACAGGCTCGGCAACTAATGAAAAACTGTTTTTT. It codes for CASSEATGSATNEKLFF. The chain recombines TRBV6-1 with TRBJ1-4, with D perhaps TRBD1 (6 bases). This CDR3 spans 17 amino acids. V lost 0 bases and J lost 0, with 11 bases in between. CDR1 and CDR2 (germline): MNHNS, SASEGT.

The genes are TRBV5-1 and TRBJ2-3; 13 bases line up with TRBD2. The germline V gene has CDR1 SGHRS and CDR2 YFSETQ. The CDR3 is made up of 16 amino acids. The trim removed 4 bases at V and 2 bases at J, leaving 4 bases unmatched. The CDR3 sequence: CASSPGLAGHTDTQYF. The CDR3 DNA is TGCGCCAGCAGCCCGGGACTAGCGGGACACACAGATACGCAGTATTTT. Full variable domain (rest looked up from reference TRBV5-1 and TRBJ2-3): KAGVTQTPRYLIKTRGQQVTLSCSPISGHRSVSWYQQTPGQGLQFLFEYFSETQRNKGNFPGRFSGRQFSNSRSEMNVSTLELGDSALYLCASSPGLAGHTDTQYFGPGTRLTVL.

This clone was counted once. The rearrangement joins TRBV27 to TRBJ2-7; D remains unclear. This CDR3 comprises 15 residues. Per germline, CDR1 MNHEY and CDR2 SMNVEV (reference sequence). The ends were cut back, 4 bases at V and 1 base at J, with 14 bases in the middle. This CDR3 reads CASSSPGSTSYEQYF. The CDR3 DNA reads TGTGCCAGCAGTTCCCCCGGGTCAACTTCCTACGAGCAGTACTTC.

CDR3 bases: TGTGCCAGCAGCTTTTCAGTGAACACTGAAGCTTTCTTT. Translation gives CASSFSVNTEAFF. The rearrangement uses TRBV7-9 and TRBJ1-1, with unresolved D. The V and J ends lost 3 bases and 0 bases respectively, with 5 bases between them. Germline V gene data show CDR1 as SEHNR and CDR2 as FQNEAQ (reference sequence). This CDR3 has 13 residues.